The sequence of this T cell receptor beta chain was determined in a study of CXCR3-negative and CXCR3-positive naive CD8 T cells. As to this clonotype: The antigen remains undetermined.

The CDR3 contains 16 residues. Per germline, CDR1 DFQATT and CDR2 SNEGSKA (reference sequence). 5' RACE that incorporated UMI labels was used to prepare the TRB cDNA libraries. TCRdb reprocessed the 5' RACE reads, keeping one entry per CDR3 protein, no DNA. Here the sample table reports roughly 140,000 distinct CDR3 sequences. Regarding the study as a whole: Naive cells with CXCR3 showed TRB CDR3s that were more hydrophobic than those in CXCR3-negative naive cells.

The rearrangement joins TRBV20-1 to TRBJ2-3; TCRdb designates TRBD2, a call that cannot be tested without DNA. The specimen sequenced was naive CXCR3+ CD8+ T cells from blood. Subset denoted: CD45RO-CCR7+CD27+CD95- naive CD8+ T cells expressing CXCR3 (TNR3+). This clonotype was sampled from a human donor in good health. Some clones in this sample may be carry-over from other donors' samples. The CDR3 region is CSAREPRLGNPDTQYF.